Listed below are T cell receptor beta chains from one sample, sequenced in a study of regulatory T cells in long-lasting Graves disease. TCRdb independently ran MiXCR on the multiplex PCR reads; one entry per CDR3 protein. The sample has more than 400,000 distinct CDR3 sequences; 16% are singletons. The same data also went into a second study, on T cells in Graves' hyperthyroidism and ophthalmopathy.

The material was peripheral blood mononuclear cells (PBMCs), obtained at new diagnosis, from a patient treated with antithyroid drugs. The origin of the receptors is a middle-aged man with Graves disease. CDR3s include the opening cysteine and the closing phenylalanine or tryptophan. The D gene is left open where the match is weak. Size is omitted from some rows. Given values are once, few, many or a class for expanded clones.

j_call,v_call,clone_size,d_call,cdr3_nt,cdr3_aa
TRBJ2-3,TRBV20-1,many,-,TGCAGCCCCTCGGAGGGTTTGGGTACGCAGTATTTT,CSPSEGLGTQYF
TRBJ1-6,TRBV5-1,few,-,TGCGCCAGCAGCTTCGGGGGCAAGACCTATAATTCACCCCTCCACTTT,CASSFGGKTYNSPLHF
TRBJ2-4,TRBV2,many,-,TGTGCCAGCAGGGGCGTGGGGGCCCTTCCCAAAAACATTCAGTACTTC,CASRGVGALPKNIQYF
TRBJ2-1,TRBV12-3/TRBV12-4,few,-,TGTGCCAGCACTCCAGGAGGTTCGCAGTTCTTC,CASTPGGSQFF
TRBJ2-1,TRBV9,many,TRBD2,TGTGCCAGCAGCGTAGGCCCAACCGGGACTAGATACAATGAGCAGTTCTTC,CASSVGPTGTRYNEQFF
TRBJ2-7,TRBV5-6,few,-,TGTGCCAGCAGCTCGTGGGGCGTCCACTCCTACGAGCAGTACTTC,CASSSWGVHSYEQYF
TRBJ1-1,TRBV7-8,many,TRBD1,TGTGCCAGCAGCTCGACAGGGGCTCCTGGTGAAGCTTTCTTT,CASSSTGAPGEAFF
TRBJ1-2,TRBV7-2,many,-,TGTGCCAGCAGCTATTACCCACAGGGAGGGGATAACTATGGCTACACCTTC,CASSYYPQGGDNYGYTF
TRBJ2-1,TRBV7-9,few,TRBD1,TGTGCCAGCAGCCCGCCAGGGGGAGAGGAATGGTCCTACAATGAGCAGTTCTTC,CASSPPGGEEWSYNEQFF
TRBJ2-7,TRBV5-6,once,TRBD2,TGTGCCAGCAGCTCGGGACTAGCGGGCCGCTCCTACGAGCAGTACTTC,CASSSGLAGRSYEQYF
TRBJ2-3,TRBV2,many,TRBD1,TGTGCCAGCAGTCCCGGGACAGGGGGCAGAGATACGCAGTATTTT,CASSPGTGGRDTQYF
TRBJ2-5,TRBV11-3,many,TRBD2,TGTGCCAGCAGCTTAGGGACTAGCGGGAGAACCCAAGAGACCCAGTACTTC,CASSLGTSGRTQETQYF
TRBJ2-1,TRBV20-1,many,TRBD2,TGCAGTGCTAGAGGTCCTAGCGGGAGTTACAATGAGCAGTTCTTC,CSARGPSGSYNEQFF
TRBJ2-1,TRBV29-1,-,TRBD1,TGCAGCGTTGAAGATGAGGGGACAGGGGTAAATGAGCAGTTCTTC,CSVEDEGTGVNEQFF
TRBJ2-2,TRBV12-3/TRBV12-4,-,-,TGTGCCAGCAGATACCAAACCGGGGAGCTGTTTTTT,CASRYQTGELFF
TRBJ2-7,TRBV28,many,-,TGTGCCAGTGGCCAGGGGTCTGGGGGCGAGCAGTACTTC,CASGQGSGGEQYF
TRBJ2-3,TRBV3-1,many,-,TGTGCCAGCAGCGGGAGTTCCAGAACCGTTACGCAGTATTTT,CASSGSSRTVTQYF
TRBJ2-1,TRBV20-1,many,-,TGCAGTGTCCGCGTGGGGGCGGGAGTGTGGAATGAGCAGTTCTTC,CSVRVGAGVWNEQFF
TRBJ1-6,TRBV12-3/TRBV12-4,-,-,TGTGCCAGCAGTTTAACCGTTCGGGGTTCACCCCTCCACTTT,CASSLTVRGSPLHF
TRBJ2-5,TRBV18,-,TRBD2,TGTGCCAGCTCACCCCTACGACTAGCGGCGGCACAAGAGACCCAGTACTTC,CASSPLRLAAAQETQYF
TRBJ2-5,TRBV2,many,TRBD1,TGTGCCAGCAGTGGGGGGACAGGAGAGACCCAGTACTTC,CASSGGTGETQYF
TRBJ2-3,TRBV27,many,-,TGTGCCAGCAGTATTACAGGGTTGGATACGCAGTATTTT,CASSITGLDTQYF
TRBJ1-2,TRBV19,few,-,TGTGCCAGTAGTTTCACTGGGTATGGCTACACCTTC,CASSFTGYGYTF
TRBJ2-5,TRBV29-1,many,-,TGCAGCGTCTGCGGGACAAATCAAGAGACCCAGTACTTC,CSVCGTNQETQYF
TRBJ2-2,TRBV5-1,many,TRBD2,TGCGCCAGCAGCTTTACAGCGGGAGCCAACGGGGAGCTGTTTTTT,CASSFTAGANGELFF
TRBJ2-5,TRBV2,many,-,TGTGCCAGCAGTGAAGGAGGGGAGACCCAGTACTTC,CASSEGGETQYF
TRBJ2-3,TRBV7-9,many,-,TGTGCCAGCAGCTTAGCGCAGGGCAGCACAGATACGCAGTATTTT,CASSLAQGSTDTQYF
TRBJ1-4,TRBV5-1,-,-,TGCGCCAGCAGCTTGTCAGGGCGTGAAAAACTGTTTTTT,CASSLSGREKLFF
TRBJ2-1,TRBV20-1,few,-,TGCAGTGCTAGAGATGTCAGGGCCACCTCCTACAATGAGCAGTTCTTC,CSARDVRATSYNEQFF
TRBJ2-1,TRBV5-1,once,TRBD2,TGCGCCAGCAGCTTGGGTCTCCTAGCGGAGAATGAGCAGTTCTTC,CASSLGLLAENEQFF
TRBJ2-5,TRBV20-1,-,TRBD2,TGCAGTGCTTCTCCGGGACTAGGGGGAGAGACCCAGTACTTC,CSASPGLGGETQYF
TRBJ1-5,TRBV28,-,TRBD1,TGTGCCAGCAGCCGATCCGGGACAGGGAGGAGTCAGCCCCAGCATTTT,CASSRSGTGRSQPQHF
TRBJ2-6,TRBV3-1,once,TRBD1,TGTGCCAGCAGCCTACCGACAGGGCCGAGCTCTGGGGCCAACGTCCTGACTTTC,CASSLPTGPSSGANVLTF
TRBJ2-7,TRBV10-3,many,-,TGTGCCACGGTGGACAGACTTTACTACGAGCAGTACTTC,CATVDRLYYEQYF
TRBJ2-2,TRBV5-1,-,-,TGCGCCAGCAGCTTAGTACCATTTACGAACTCCGGGGAGCTGTTTTTT,CASSLVPFTNSGELFF
TRBJ1-4,TRBV7-6,few,-,TGTGCCAGCAGCCTTCGGCGAGCGACTAATGAAAAACTGTTTTTT,CASSLRRATNEKLFF
TRBJ1-3,TRBV6-5,few,-,TGTGCCAGCAGCTACCTAAGAAGCTCTGGAAACACCATATATTTT,CASSYLRSSGNTIYF
TRBJ2-5,TRBV5-1,-,TRBD2,TGCGCCAGCAGCTCTGGGACTAGCTCTACCGGAGAGACCCAGTACTTC,CASSSGTSSTGETQYF
TRBJ2-7,TRBV19,-,-,TGTGCCAGTAGCCCTAACAGGGAATGGGGCGAGCAGTACTTC,CASSPNREWGEQYF
TRBJ2-3,TRBV7-9,many,TRBD2,TGTGCCAGCAGCTCCGGGCTAGCGGGAGTTATGGATACGCAGTATTTT,CASSSGLAGVMDTQYF
TRBJ1-1,TRBV6-1,many,-,TGTGCCAGCAGTGACTCTAAGGGGGGCGTGTTTCGGACTGAAGCTTTCTTT,CASSDSKGGVFRTEAFF
TRBJ1-4,TRBV7-9,many,TRBD1,TGTGCCAGCAGCTTGACCCGACAGGGCGCATCGAATGAAAAACTGTTTTTT,CASSLTRQGASNEKLFF
TRBJ2-3,TRBV28,many,TRBD2,TGTGCCAGCAGTGAATTCCGACTAGCAGAGAGCCACAGTACGAGCACAGATACGCAGTATTTT,CASSEFRLAESHSTSTDTQYF
TRBJ2-2,TRBV27,once,-,TGTGCCAGCAGTTTATCGGGACTTGGGGAAGGCACCGGGGAGCTGTTTTTT,CASSLSGLGEGTGELFF
TRBJ2-2,TRBV27,-,-,TGTGCCAGCACGTGGGCGAACACCGGGGAGCTGTTTTTT,CASTWANTGELFF
TRBJ2-3,TRBV18,many,-,TGTGCCAGCTCACCGTCATTCTCAGATACGCAGTATTTT,CASSPSFSDTQYF
TRBJ2-4,TRBV9,-,-,TGTGCCAGCAGCGTAGTGTCGGGATTTCCATCACTAGCCAAAAACATTCAGTACTTC,CASSVVSGFPSLAKNIQYF
TRBJ2-1,TRBV28,many,-,TGTGCCAGCAGTCCCCGGGAGTGGTATACGGTTAATGAGCAGTTCTTC,CASSPREWYTVNEQFF
TRBJ1-4,TRBV15,-,-,TGTGCCACCAGCAGGACCATAAAACTGTTTTTT,CATSRTIKLFF